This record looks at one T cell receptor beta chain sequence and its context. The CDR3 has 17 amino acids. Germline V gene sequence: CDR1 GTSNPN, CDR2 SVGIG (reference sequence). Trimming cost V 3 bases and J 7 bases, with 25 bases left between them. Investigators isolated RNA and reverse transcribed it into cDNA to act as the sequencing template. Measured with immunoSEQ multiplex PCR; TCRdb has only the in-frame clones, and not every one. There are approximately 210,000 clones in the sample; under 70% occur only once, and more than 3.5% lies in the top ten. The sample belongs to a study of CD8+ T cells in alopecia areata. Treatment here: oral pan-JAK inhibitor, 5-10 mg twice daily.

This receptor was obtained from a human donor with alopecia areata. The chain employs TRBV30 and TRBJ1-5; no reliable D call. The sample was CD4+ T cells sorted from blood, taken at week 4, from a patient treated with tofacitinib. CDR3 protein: CAWRKTAAGIWKQPQHF. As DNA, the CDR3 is TGTGCCTGGAGAAAAACAGCGGCAGGAATATGGAAACAGCCCCAGCATTTT.